The 12 T cell receptor beta chains listed next were all sequenced from one sample in a study of response to subunit inactivated influenza vaccine. TCRdb re-analysed the RT-PCR reads in MiXCR, keeping a single row per CDR3 protein. The table lists hundreds of thousands of distinct CDR3 sequences, less than 10% of them singletons. The sequences come from PBMCs from blood, collected around 25 months after vaccination. These receptors all come from a man between 50 and 69 years old who received an inactivated influenza vaccine.

The chain has TRBV11-1 and TRBJ2-1, with D perhaps assigned TRBD1 or TRBD2 (6 bases each). CDR3 length equals 17 residues. Trimming took 5 bases from V and 8 from J, leaving 25 bases between them. Looked up from germline, CDR1 is SGHAT and CDR2 is FQDESV (reference sequence). CDR3 DNA sequence: TGTGCCAGCAGCACCCTAGGGGGGAGAAGTAGTAAGGATGAGCAGTTCTTC. This encodes CASSTLGGRSSKDEQFF.

This clonotype was observed at least ten times. The rearrangement uses TRBV29-1 and TRBJ2-1; D gene ambiguous. The CDR3 extends over 12 amino acids. V was shortened by 4 bases and J by 4 bases, with 8 bases between the two germline ends. Germline lookup yields CDR1 SQVTM and CDR2 ANQGSEA. The CDR3 nucleotides read TGCAGCGTTGGACTCTTATACAATGAGCAGTTCTTC. Translated, it gives CSVGLLYNEQFF.

The table lists this clonotype with many counts. The J gene is TRBJ2-2, the V gene TRBV5-6; 9 bases line up with TRBD1. Germline CDR1 SGHDT, CDR2 YYEEEE. The CDR3 loop spans 15 amino acids. With V trimmed by 3 bases and J by 6 bases, 6 bases remained unmatched. The CDR3: CASSSPDRGAGELFF. The CDR3 DNA reads as TGTGCCAGCAGCTCGCCGGACAGGGGCGCCGGGGAGCTGTTTTTT.

In this sample, this clonotype turned up many times. J is TRBJ2-7 and V is TRBV11-1; D not certain. Germline V CDR1 and CDR2: SGHAT, FQDESV (reference sequence). V was clipped by 1 base and J by 1 base, with 8 bases between them. The CDR3 is made up of 14 amino acids. The CDR3 sequence is CASSLVGASYEQYF. The DNA of the CDR3 is TGTGCCAGCAGCTTAGTTGGAGCATCCTACGAGCAGTACTTC.

This clonotype was detected only a few times. The CDR3 is CATSEPPGNYEQYF. In nucleotides, the CDR3 is TGTGCCACCAGCGAGCCTCCCGGGAACTACGAGCAGTACTTC. The V gene is TRBV15, the J gene TRBJ2-7; a weak D match, TRBD2 (5 bases). Trimming took off 5 bases at V and 3 bases at J, with 14 bases between the two ends. The CDR3 has 14 residues. CDR1 and CDR2 (germline): LNHNV, YYDKDF (reference sequence).

In this sample, this clonotype turned up many times. The V gene is TRBV9, the J gene TRBJ1-3, with D maybe TRBD1 (6 bases). CDR3 length: 16 residues. Germline-derived CDR1 and CDR2 are SGDLS and YYNGEE. Trimming cost V 4 bases and J 4 bases, with 18 bases left between them. The CDR3 DNA reads as TGTGCCAGCAGCCGACGGACAGTCGCGTCGGGAAACACCATATATTTT. Its protein is CASSRRTVASGNTIYF.

This clonotype was observed many times. The rearrangement joins TRBV6-5 to TRBJ1-5; no reliable D call. V lost 4 bases and J 0 bases, leaving 7 bases between the germline ends. Germline CDR1 MNHEY, CDR2 SVGAGI. This CDR3 is 14 amino acids long. The CDR3 loop is CASSSDYSNQPQHF. The DNA for the CDR3 is TGTGCCAGCAGTTCAGACTATAGCAATCAGCCCCAGCATTTT.

This clonotype was seen only a few times. The chain combines TRBV4-1 with TRBJ2-7; 7 positions agree with TRBD1. The germline gives CDR1 MGHRA, CDR2 YSYEKL. Germline trimming cut 2 bases from V and 6 bases from J; bases unmatched to any gene: 7. This CDR3 is built from 14 residues. CDR3 loop: CASSQPTGLGEQYF. In DNA form, the CDR3 reads TGCGCCAGCAGCCAACCGACAGGGCTTGGCGAGCAGTACTTC.

Ten or more counts support this clonotype. The J gene is TRBJ2-2, the V gene TRBV12-3 or TRBV12-4; D gene unclear. The CDR3 totals 15 residues. V gave up 0 bases and J gave up 3 bases, with 8 bases separating them. The CDR3 DNA reads as TGTGCCAGCAGTTTAGCGCCTGAGGACACCGGGGAGCTGTTTTTT. It yields the protein CASSLAPEDTGELFF.

This clonotype appeared a few times. The genes are TRBV5-1 and TRBJ2-1; 11 bases are shared with TRBD2. The J segment lost 3 bases and the V segment lost 6 bases, leaving 5 bases of the junction unmatched. In germline, CDR1 is SGHRS, CDR2 YFSETQ. This CDR3 region has 15 residues. Written as DNA, the CDR3 is TGCGCCAGCACCGAACTAGCGGGAGACTACAATGAGCAGTTCTTC. As protein: CASTELAGDYNEQFF.

The chain employs TRBV5-1 and TRBJ2-1; 12 nucleotides agree with TRBD2. The CDR3 sequence is 17 residues long. Germline V gives CDR1 SGHRS, CDR2 YFSETQ. V trimming: 0 bases; J trimming: 4 bases; junction bases outside the gene matches: 5. The CDR3 here is CASSLEFGLAGYNEQFF. The CDR3 region has the DNA TGCGCCAGCAGCTTGGAGTTCGGACTAGCGGGGTACAATGAGCAGTTCTTC. Full variable domain (remainder filled in from reference TRBV5-1 and TRBJ2-1): KAGVTQTPRYLIKTRGQQVTLSCSPISGHRSVSWYQQTPGQGLQFLFEYFSETQRNKGNFPGRFSGRQFSNSRSEMNVSTLELGDSALYLCASSLEFGLAGYNEQFFGPGTRLTVL.

This chain uses TRBV5-1 with TRBJ1-4; weak D call: TRBD1 (6 bases). The germline V gene has CDR1 SGHRS and CDR2 YFSETQ. The CDR3 length is 16 residues. V lost 0 bases and J 8 bases, leaving 17 bases between the germline ends. The CDR3: CASSLGARGGNEKLFF. In nucleotides, the CDR3 is TGCGCCAGCAGCTTGGGAGCCAGGGGAGGGAACGAAAAACTGTTTTTT.